This T cell receptor (beta chain) was captured in a study of cytomegalovirus exposure and HLA in healthy donors. Notes on the study in general: Most TCR sequences were seen very rarely across donors, but some public TCRs occurred in many. For most TCR beta V segments, an earlier analysis put the productive rate at about 87% or about 30% of the time.

This cohort consisted of healthy bone marrow donors. The junction had 8 bases not matched to a gene; V was cut back by 4 bases and J by 2 bases. Germline V CDR1 and CDR2: MNHNS, SASEGT. CDR3 size: 15 residues. PCR primers comprised 60 Vbeta and 13 Jbeta primers. The table came from immunoSEQ multiplex PCR; TCRdb's copy has only in-frame clones and leaves some out. In the table there are 130,000 or so clones, around 74% of which are singletons. Of note for this clone: Its antigen is not identified.

The gene calls are TRBV6-1 and TRBJ2-7; 7 bases line up with TRBD1. Sequencing was performed on PBMCs. This sequence originates from a man aged 35 to 55 in good health and CMV-seropositive. CDR3 loop: CASSGGQMRPYEQYF. In DNA, the CDR3 is TGTGCCAGCAGTGGGGGACAGATGCGCCCCTACGAGCAGTACTTC.